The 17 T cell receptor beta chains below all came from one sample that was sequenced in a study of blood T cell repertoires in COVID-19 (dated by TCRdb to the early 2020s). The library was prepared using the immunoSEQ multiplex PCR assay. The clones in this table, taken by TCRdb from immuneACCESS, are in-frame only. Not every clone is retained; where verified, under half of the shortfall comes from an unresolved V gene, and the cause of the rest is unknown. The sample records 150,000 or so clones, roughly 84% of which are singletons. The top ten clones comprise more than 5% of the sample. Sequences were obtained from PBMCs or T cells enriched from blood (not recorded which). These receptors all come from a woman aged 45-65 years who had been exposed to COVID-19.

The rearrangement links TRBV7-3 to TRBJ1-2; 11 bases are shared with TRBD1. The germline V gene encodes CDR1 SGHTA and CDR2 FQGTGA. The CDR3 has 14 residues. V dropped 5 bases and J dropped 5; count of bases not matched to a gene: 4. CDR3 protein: CASSPGTGGYGYTF. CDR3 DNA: TGTGCCAGCAGCCCCGGGACAGGGGGATATGGCTACACCTTC.

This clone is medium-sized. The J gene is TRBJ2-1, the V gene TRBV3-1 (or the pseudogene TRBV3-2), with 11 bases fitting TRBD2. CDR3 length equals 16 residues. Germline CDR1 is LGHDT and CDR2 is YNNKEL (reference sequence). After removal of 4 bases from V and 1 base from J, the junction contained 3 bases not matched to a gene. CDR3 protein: CASSPLAGGSYNEQFF. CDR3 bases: TGTGCCAGCAGCCCATTAGCGGGGGGGTCCTACAATGAGCAGTTCTTC.

In nucleotides, the CDR3 is TGTGCCAGCAGTAGAGCAGGGACTCGGAAGGGTGATGAAAAACTGTTTTTT. This sequence encodes CASSRAGTRKGDEKLFF. The V gene is TRBV2, the J gene TRBJ1-4, with TRBD1 as a possible D gene (5 bases). The V and J ends lost 5 bases and 6 bases respectively, with 22 bases between them. CDR1 SNHLY and CDR2 FYNNEI come from the germline V gene. The CDR3 runs to 17 residues.

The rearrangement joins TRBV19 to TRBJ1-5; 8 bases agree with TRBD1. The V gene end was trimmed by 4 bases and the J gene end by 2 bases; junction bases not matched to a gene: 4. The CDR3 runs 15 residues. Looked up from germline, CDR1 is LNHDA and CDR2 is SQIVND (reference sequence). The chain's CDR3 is CASSKDRGGNQPQHF. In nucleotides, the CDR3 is TGTGCCAGTAGTAAAGACAGGGGCGGCAATCAGCCCCAGCATTTT.

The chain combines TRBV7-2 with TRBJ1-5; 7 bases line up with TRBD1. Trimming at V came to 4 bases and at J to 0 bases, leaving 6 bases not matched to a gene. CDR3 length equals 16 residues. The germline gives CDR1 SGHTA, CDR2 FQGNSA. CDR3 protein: CASSSGQIYSNQPQHF. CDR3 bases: TGTGCCAGCAGCTCGGGACAGATATATAGCAATCAGCCCCAGCATTTT.

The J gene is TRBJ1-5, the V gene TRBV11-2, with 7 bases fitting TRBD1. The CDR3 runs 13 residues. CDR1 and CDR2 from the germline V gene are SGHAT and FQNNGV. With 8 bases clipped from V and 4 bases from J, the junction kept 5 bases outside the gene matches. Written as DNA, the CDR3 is TGTGCCAGCCAGGGGGAAGAAAATCAGCCCCAGCATTTT. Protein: CASQGEENQPQHF. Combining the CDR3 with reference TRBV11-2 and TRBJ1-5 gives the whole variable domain EAGVAQSPRYKIIEKRQSVAFWCNPISGHATLYWYQQILGQGPKLLIQFQNNGVVDDSQLPKDRFSAERLKGVDSTLKIQPAKLEDSAVYLCASQGEENQPQHFGDGTRLSIL.

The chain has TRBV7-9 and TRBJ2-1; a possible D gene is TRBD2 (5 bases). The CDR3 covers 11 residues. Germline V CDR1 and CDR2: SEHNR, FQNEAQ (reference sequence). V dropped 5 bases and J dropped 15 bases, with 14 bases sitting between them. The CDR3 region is CASSPGVQGFF. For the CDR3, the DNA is TGTGCCAGCAGCCCCGGGGTTCAAGGGTTCTTC.

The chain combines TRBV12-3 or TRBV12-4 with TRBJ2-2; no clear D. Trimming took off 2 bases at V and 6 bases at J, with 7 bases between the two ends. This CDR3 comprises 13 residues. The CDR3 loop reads CASSLIAPGELFF. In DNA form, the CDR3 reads TGTGCCAGCAGTTTAATAGCCCCCGGGGAGCTGTTTTTT.

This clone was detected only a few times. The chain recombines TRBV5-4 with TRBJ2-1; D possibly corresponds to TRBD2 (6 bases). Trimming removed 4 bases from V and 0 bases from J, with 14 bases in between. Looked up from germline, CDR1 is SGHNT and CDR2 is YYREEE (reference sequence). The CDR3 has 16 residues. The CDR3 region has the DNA TGTGCCAGCAGCAGCCGGCCGACTAGCTCCTACAATGAGCAGTTCTTC. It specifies CASSSRPTSSYNEQFF. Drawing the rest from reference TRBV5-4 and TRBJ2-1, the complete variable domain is ETGVTQSPTHLIKTRGQQVTLRCSSQSGHNTVSWYQQALGQGPQFIFQYYREEENGRGNFPPRFSGLQFPNYSSELNVNALELDDSALYLCASSSRPTSSYNEQFFGPGTRLTVL.

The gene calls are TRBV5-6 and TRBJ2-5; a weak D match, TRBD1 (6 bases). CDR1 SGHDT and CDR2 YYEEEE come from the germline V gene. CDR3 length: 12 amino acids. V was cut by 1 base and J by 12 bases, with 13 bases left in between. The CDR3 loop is CASSLRGRGEYF. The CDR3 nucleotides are TGTGCCAGCAGCTTGCGCGGCAGGGGCGAGTACTTC.

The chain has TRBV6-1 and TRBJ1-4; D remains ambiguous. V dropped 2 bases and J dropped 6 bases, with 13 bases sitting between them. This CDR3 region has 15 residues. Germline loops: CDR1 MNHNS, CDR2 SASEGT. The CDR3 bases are TGTGCCAGCAGTGAAAGTAGAGGGTTCGATGAAAAACTGTTTTTT. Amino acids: CASSESRGFDEKLFF.

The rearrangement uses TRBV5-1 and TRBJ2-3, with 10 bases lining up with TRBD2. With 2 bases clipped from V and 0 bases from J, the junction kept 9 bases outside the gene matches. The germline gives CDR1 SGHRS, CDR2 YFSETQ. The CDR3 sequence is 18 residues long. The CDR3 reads CASSFLVGLAASTDTQYF. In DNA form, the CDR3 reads TGCGCCAGCAGCTTTCTTGTAGGACTAGCGGCTAGCACAGATACGCAGTATTTT.

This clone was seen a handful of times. The CDR3 here is CASSNTGFGGYTF. CDR3 bases: TGTGCCAGCAGTAACACAGGGTTCGGTGGCTACACCTTC. The chain combines TRBV2 with TRBJ1-2; a weak D match, TRBD1 (6 bases). V lost 5 bases and J lost 7, with 14 bases in between. This CDR3 has 13 amino acids. CDR1 is SNHLY and CDR2 is FYNNEI in the germline V gene.

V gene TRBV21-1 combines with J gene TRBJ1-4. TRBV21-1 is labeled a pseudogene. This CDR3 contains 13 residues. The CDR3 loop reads CASTGGVVEKLFF. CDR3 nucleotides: TGTGCCAGCACTGGCGGGGTTGTTGAAAAACTGTTTTTT.

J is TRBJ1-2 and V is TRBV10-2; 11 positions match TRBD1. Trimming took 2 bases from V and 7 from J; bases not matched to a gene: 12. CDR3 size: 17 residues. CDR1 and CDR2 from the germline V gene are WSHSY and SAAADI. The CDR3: CASSEVGQGDAGFGYTF. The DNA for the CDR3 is TGCGCCAGCAGTGAGGTGGGACAGGGGGATGCCGGCTTTGGCTACACCTTC.

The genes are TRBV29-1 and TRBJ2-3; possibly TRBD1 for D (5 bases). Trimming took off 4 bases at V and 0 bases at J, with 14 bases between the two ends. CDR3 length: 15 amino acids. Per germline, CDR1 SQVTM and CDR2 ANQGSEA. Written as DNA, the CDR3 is TGCAGCGTTGTAGGACACTTTCCTAGCACAGATACGCAGTATTTT. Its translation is CSVVGHFPSTDTQYF.

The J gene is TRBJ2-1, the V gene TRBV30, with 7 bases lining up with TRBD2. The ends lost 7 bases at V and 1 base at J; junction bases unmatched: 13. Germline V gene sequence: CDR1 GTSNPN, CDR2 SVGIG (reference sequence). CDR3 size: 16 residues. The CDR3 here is CASTPGGALSYNEQFF. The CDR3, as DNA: TGTGCCTCCACTCCGGGGGGAGCCCTTTCCTACAATGAGCAGTTCTTC.